One sample yielded the 9 T cell receptor beta chains listed below, sequenced in a study of blood T cell repertoires in COVID-19. Produced via immunoSEQ multiplex PCR; TCRdb's table is partial and in-frame only. Here the sample spans a few hundred thousand clones, around 89% being singletons. Source material: PBMCs or T cells enriched from blood (not recorded which). Every receptor here comes from a woman under 30 with acute COVID-19.

This clone was recorded once. V and J are TRBV2 and TRBJ1-2, with a possible D match to TRBD1 (6 bases). CDR3 length equals 15 residues. Germline V gives CDR1 SNHLY, CDR2 FYNNEI. Trimming took off 4 bases at V and 0 bases at J, with 12 bases between the two ends. CDR3 protein: CASSGRDIPNYGYTF. The DNA of the CDR3 is TGTGCCAGCAGTGGCCGGGACATCCCTAACTATGGCTACACCTTC. Filled out from reference TRBV2 and TRBJ1-2, the complete variable domain reads EPEVTQTPSHQVTQMGQEVILRCVPISNHLYFYWYRQILGQKVEFLVSFYNNEISEKSEIFDDQFSVERPDGSNFTLKIRSTKLEDSAMYFCASSGRDIPNYGYTFGSGTRLTVV.

J is TRBJ1-5 and V is TRBV4-3; 7 bases map to TRBD1. The CDR3 consists of 15 residues. CDR1 and CDR2 (germline): LGHNA, YSLEER. With 3 bases clipped from V and 5 bases from J, the junction kept 7 bases outside the gene matches. The CDR3 loop is CASSQTGSSYQPQHF. CDR3 DNA: TGCGCCAGCAGCCAGACAGGGTCTTCTTATCAGCCCCAGCATTTT.

This chain connects TRBV27 to TRBJ1-1; D remains ambiguous. Looked up from germline, CDR1 is MNHEY and CDR2 is SMNVEV (reference sequence). V lost 3 bases to trimming and J lost 6 bases, with 11 bases between them. CDR3 length: 13 amino acids. CDR3 bases: TGTGCCAGCAGTTTTTCGCGAGTAGCTGAAGCTTTCTTT. Translated: CASSFSRVAEAFF.

This rearrangement joins TRBV5-5 to TRBJ2-1; TRBD2 matches 13 bases. This CDR3 is built from 16 residues. The ends lost 5 bases at V and 6 bases at J; junction bases unmatched: 8. Germline CDR1 SGHKS, CDR2 YYEKEE (reference sequence). The CDR3 spells CASRAGTSGITNEQFF. In DNA, the CDR3 is TGTGCCAGCAGAGCCGGGACTAGCGGGATTACCAATGAGCAGTTCTTC.

The gene calls are TRBV29-1 and TRBJ1-2; 10 positions agree with TRBD1. The CDR3 is made up of 13 amino acids. After removal of 7 bases from V and 5 bases from J, the junction contained 7 bases not matched to a gene. CDR1 and CDR2 (germline): SQVTM, ANQGSEA. CDR3 in DNA: TGCAGCGCCGCCGGGACAGGGGTATATGGCTACACCTTC. Encoded protein: CSAAGTGVYGYTF.

Details on this clone: This CDR3 is also generated by other DNA sequences in the sample. The rearrangement links TRBV3-1 (or the pseudogene TRBV3-2) to TRBJ2-3; 8 bases agree with TRBD2. CDR3 size: 15 residues. CDR1 and CDR2 (germline): LGHDT, YNNKEL (reference sequence). V gave up 4 bases and J gave up 0 bases; unmatched junction bases: 3. The CDR3 coding sequence is TGTGCCAGCAGCCCCACTAGCGGTAGCACAGATACGCAGTATTTT. Amino acids: CASSPTSGSTDTQYF.

V usage is TRBV19 and J usage is TRBJ2-1, with D possibly matching TRBD2 (6 bases). The ends were cut back, 3 bases at V and 7 bases at J, with 13 bases in the middle. Germline lookup yields CDR1 LNHDA and CDR2 SQIVND (reference sequence). This CDR3 spans 14 amino acids. The chain's CDR3 is CASSIGRRGNEQFF. The CDR3 bases are TGTGCCAGTAGTATCGGGAGAAGGGGAAATGAGCAGTTCTTC.

This chain joins TRBV20-1 and TRBJ1-3; 7 bases are shared with TRBD1. J gave up 5 bases and V 3 bases, and 7 bases lay outside the gene matches. The CDR3 covers 14 residues. The germline gives CDR1 DFQATT, CDR2 SNEGSKA (reference sequence). CDR3 in amino acids: CSASLTGDRNTIYF. The CDR3 region has the DNA TGCAGTGCTAGTTTAACAGGGGATAGAAACACCATATATTTT.

V usage is TRBV5-1 and J usage is TRBJ2-1; D not certain. Looked up from germline, CDR1 is SGHRS and CDR2 is YFSETQ. V was pared by 0 bases and J by 4 bases, with 5 bases between. This CDR3 contains 13 residues. CDR3 protein: CASSLVSYNEQFF. For the CDR3, the DNA is TGCGCCAGCAGCTTGGTGTCGTACAATGAGCAGTTCTTC.